This TCR beta chain comes out of a study of Tregs in tolerant kidney transplant recipients. The study, taken as a whole, reports: Tregs expanded with activated donor B cells seemed most donor-specific. The small number of patients limits these findings pending further validation.

V was cut by 4 bases and J by 0 bases, with 7 bases left in between. Germline V lookup: CDR1 SQVTM, CDR2 ANQGSEA. This CDR3 region has 12 residues. Thawed PBMCs were FACS-sorted into unstimulated CD4+CD25+CD127- regulatory T cells, CD4+CD25- non-regulatory cells, CD4 and CD8 cells. Clones were sequenced by immunoSEQ multiplex PCR, and TCRdb holds only the in-frame ones, with some missing. The sample contains some 110,000 clones, around 94% of which appear only once. In regard to this clone: Antigen specificity is unknown.

Input material: CD4+ T cells from blood. The clonotype comes from a human donor in good health. The gene calls are TRBV29-1 and TRBJ2-7; a weak D match, TRBD1 (6 bases). In DNA form, the CDR3 reads TGCAGCGTTGGGGACAACTCCTACGAGCAGTACTTC. Protein: CSVGDNSYEQYF.